This passage covers 26 T cell receptor beta chains from one sample sequenced in a study of shared clonotypes between healthy human individuals. Only CD45RO-negative cells positively selected for CCR7 counted as naive CD8 cells, so terminally differentiated effector memory CD45RA+ cells were excluded. TCRdb keeps only in-frame clones here, not all; method: immunoSEQ multiplex PCR. Here the sample spans about 680,000 clones, about 90% being singletons. The sequencing sample was made of naive CD8+ T cells sorted from blood. These receptors all stem from a man aged 30 to 45 in good health.

This chain connects TRBV19 to TRBJ1-2; D is uncertain. Trimming cost V 3 bases and J 4 bases, with 12 bases left between them. This CDR3 comprises 14 residues. Germline V gene lookup returns CDR1 LNHDA and CDR2 SQIVND (reference sequence). The CDR3, as DNA: TGTGCCAGTAGTATTTTCGGAGGGCCCTATGGCTACACCTTC. Its translation: CASSIFGGPYGYTF.

The rearrangement links TRBV18 to TRBJ2-2; 7 nucleotides match TRBD1. Per germline, CDR1 KGHSH and CDR2 LQKENI. V lost 3 bases, J lost 1 base, and 5 bases stayed unmatched. The CDR3 has 16 residues. DNA for the CDR3: TGTGCCAGCTCACCCACGGGACAGAAGAACACCGGGGAGCTGTTTTTT. Amino acids: CASSPTGQKNTGELFF. The variable domain in full, completed from reference TRBV18 and TRBJ2-2, reads NAGVMQNPRHLVRRRGQEARLRCSPMKGHSHVYWYRQLPEEGLKFMVYLQKENIIDESGMPKERFSAEFPKEGPSILRIQQVVRGDSAAYFCASSPTGQKNTGELFFGEGSRLTVL.

The V gene is TRBV19, the J gene TRBJ2-6; 7 bases are shared with TRBD2. The V gene end was trimmed by 3 bases and the J gene end by 3 bases; junction bases not matched to a gene: 2. Germline CDR1 and CDR2: LNHDA and SQIVND (reference sequence). CDR3 length equals 15 residues. The CDR3, as DNA: TGTGCCAGTAGTATGGGAGGGTATGGGGCCAACGTCCTGACTTTC. Translated, it gives CASSMGGYGANVLTF.

The chain is built from TRBV27 and TRBJ2-7, with 7 bases matching TRBD1. V shed 2 bases and J 1 base; nucleotides not matched to a gene: 2. Germline CDR1 MNHEY, CDR2 SMNVEV (reference sequence). There are 14 residues in the CDR3. The CDR3 bases are TGTGCCAGCAGTTTAGAGGGGGCTTCCTACGAGCAGTACTTC. Amino acids: CASSLEGASYEQYF.

This clone has ten or more counts. The chain has TRBV13 and TRBJ1-2, with D perhaps matching TRBD1 (6 bases). Germline CDR1 is PRHDT and CDR2 is FYEKMQ (reference sequence). V was trimmed by 3 bases and J by 6 bases, leaving 11 bases between them. This CDR3 is 13 amino acids long. In nucleotides, the CDR3 is TGTGCCAGCAGCTTTGGGGGGCAGGATGGCTACACCTTC. This translates into CASSFGGQDGYTF.

This clone has only one observation. This CDR3 is also generated by other DNA sequences in the sample. The rearrangement joins TRBV10-3 to TRBJ2-7; TRBD2 might be the D (5 bases). In germline, CDR1 is ENHRY, CDR2 SYGVKD. The CDR3 is made up of 14 amino acids. V gave up 0 bases and J gave up 0 bases, with 6 bases separating them. In DNA form, the CDR3 reads TGTGCCATCAGTGAGTCGGGGAGCTCCTACGAGCAGTACTTC. It codes for CAISESGSSYEQYF.

The genes are TRBV5-4 and TRBJ2-7; 10 bases align to TRBD2. With 9 bases clipped from V and 5 bases from J, the junction kept 11 bases outside the gene matches. Germline loops: CDR1 SGHNT, CDR2 YYREEE (reference sequence). The CDR3 contains 14 residues. The CDR3 nucleotides read TGTGCCACACATAAAGCTAGCGGGAGTCACGAGCAGTACTTC. This sequence encodes CATHKASGSHEQYF.

CDR3 residues: CASQPPDRGIGETQYF. For the CDR3, the DNA is TGTGCCAGCCAGCCCCCGGACAGAGGGATTGGGGAGACCCAGTACTTC. The chain links TRBV7-9 to TRBJ2-5; weak D call: TRBD1 (6 bases). V was clipped by 8 bases and J by 5 bases, with 24 bases between them. This CDR3 spans 16 amino acids. Germline V lookup: CDR1 SEHNR, CDR2 FQNEAQ (reference sequence).

This rearrangement joins TRBV7-9 to TRBJ2-7; D could derive from TRBD1 or TRBD2 (5 bases each). The V gene's germline CDR1 is SEHNR and CDR2 FQNEAQ (reference sequence). The CDR3 spans 13 residues. The V end was cut by 5 bases, the J end by 4 bases, with 12 bases between. CDR3 loop: CASSARGDYEQYF. As DNA, the CDR3 is TGTGCCAGCAGCGCCCGAGGGGATTACGAGCAGTACTTC.

The table lists this clone with a count of one. The chain uses TRBV7-2 and TRBJ2-7, with D possibly being TRBD2 (6 bases). The CDR3 length is 15 residues. Germline V gene lookup returns CDR1 SGHTA and CDR2 FQGNSA. With 2 bases removed from V and 2 bases from J, the gap between germline ends came to 13 bases. The CDR3 spells CASSLPWDSTYEQYF. The CDR3 region has the DNA TGTGCCAGCAGCTTACCATGGGACTCTACCTACGAGCAGTACTTC.

The J gene is TRBJ2-5, the V gene TRBV5-1; 8 bases fit TRBD1. The CDR3 has 14 amino acids. Germline loops: CDR1 SGHRS, CDR2 YFSETQ. Unmatched junction bases numbered 1, after V lost 0 bases and J lost 3 bases. CDR3 residues: CASSLVTGEETQYF. The CDR3 DNA is TGCGCCAGCAGCTTGGTGACAGGGGAAGAGACCCAGTACTTC.

The V and J genes are TRBV11-1 and TRBJ2-7; maybe TRBD2 (5 bases). Trimming shortened V by 5 bases and J by 2 bases, and 13 bases separated the two germline ends. Germline loops: CDR1 SGHAT, CDR2 FQDESV (reference sequence). CDR3 length: 14 residues. CDR3 bases: TGTGCCAGCAGCCGGCCGGACGGGACCTACGAGCAGTACTTC. It specifies CASSRPDGTYEQYF.

The CDR3 DNA reads as TGTGCCAGCAGTTTGCCCTCTAGGAGGACTAGCGGAGATGAGCAGTTCTTC. Translating it yields CASSLPSRRTSGDEQFF. The genes are TRBV28 and TRBJ2-1, with 10 bases lining up with TRBD2. After removal of 3 bases from V and 8 bases from J, the junction contained 13 bases not matched to a gene. The V gene's germline CDR1 is MDHEN and CDR2 SYDVKM. The CDR3 is 17 amino acids.

The chain employs TRBV7-9 and TRBJ2-2; 14 nucleotides agree with TRBD2. This CDR3 contains 19 residues. Germline V gives CDR1 SEHNR, CDR2 FQNEAQ (reference sequence). With 5 bases clipped from V and 0 bases from J, the junction kept 8 bases outside the gene matches. The CDR3 nucleotides are TGTGCCAGCAGCGTGGGACTAGCGGGAGCGGTGTCGAACACCGGGGAGCTGTTTTTT. This sequence encodes CASSVGLAGAVSNTGELFF.

This chain links TRBV7-9 with TRBJ1-1, with D unclear. Germline-derived CDR1 and CDR2 are SEHNR and FQNEAQ (reference sequence). V lost 5 bases and J 1 base, leaving 8 bases between the germline ends. The CDR3 is 13 amino acids. This CDR3 reads CASSGLRNTEAFF. The CDR3 nucleotides are TGTGCCAGCAGCGGACTGCGGAACACTGAAGCTTTCTTT.

The genes are TRBV27 and TRBJ1-5; maybe TRBD1 (6 bases). Trimming removed 9 bases from V and 4 bases from J, with 13 bases in between. This CDR3 has 13 residues. Germline V gene lookup returns CDR1 MNHEY and CDR2 SMNVEV (reference sequence). The CDR3 protein is CASQGLGNQPQHF. DNA for the CDR3: TGTGCCAGTCAGGGGTTAGGGAATCAGCCCCAGCATTTT.

In its sample, this clone was seen many times. Other DNA variants within this sample encode the same CDR3. V is TRBV6-4 and J is TRBJ2-1; D uncertain. V lost 4 bases and J 0 bases, leaving 4 bases between the germline ends. From germline, CDR1 is MRHNA and CDR2 SNTAGT. The CDR3 contains 13 residues. DNA for the CDR3: TGTGCCAGCAGTGCGGGCTCCTACAATGAGCAGTTCTTC. Its protein is CASSAGSYNEQFF.

The chain has TRBV7-2 and TRBJ2-7; no clear D gene. The CDR3 extends over 13 amino acids. The germline gives CDR1 SGHTA, CDR2 FQGNSA. The V gene lost 3 bases and the J gene lost 3 bases, with 9 bases spanning the gap. This CDR3 reads CASSFSGFYEQYF. DNA of the CDR3: TGTGCCAGCAGCTTCTCCGGCTTCTACGAGCAGTACTTC.

The chain carries TRBV5-1 and TRBJ2-1; 8 bases map to TRBD2. V dropped 6 bases and J dropped 5; count of bases not matched to a gene: 4. Looked up from germline, CDR1 is SGHRS and CDR2 is YFSETQ. The CDR3 is 13 residues long. The CDR3 DNA is TGCGCCAGCACCTTAGCGGGGAACAATGAGCAGTTCTTC. Translation gives CASTLAGNNEQFF. Filled out from reference TRBV5-1 and TRBJ2-1, the complete variable domain reads KAGVTQTPRYLIKTRGQQVTLSCSPISGHRSVSWYQQTPGQGLQFLFEYFSETQRNKGNFPGRFSGRQFSNSRSEMNVSTLELGDSALYLCASTLAGNNEQFFGPGTRLTVL.

The V gene is TRBV9, the J gene TRBJ2-7; 7 bases are a match to TRBD2. Trimming cost V 5 bases and J 1 base; bases outside gene matches: 15. There are 17 residues in the CDR3. The V gene's germline CDR1 is SGDLS and CDR2 YYNGEE. In DNA form, the CDR3 reads TGTGCCAGCAGTGCCGATCCTTCTCCCGGGAGGTCCTACGAGCAGTACTTC. The encoded protein is CASSADPSPGRSYEQYF.

The chain couples TRBV27 to TRBJ2-7; D not resolved. This CDR3 spans 14 amino acids. Germline V lookup: CDR1 MNHEY, CDR2 SMNVEV (reference sequence). The ends were cut back, 5 bases at V and 4 bases at J, with 15 bases in the middle. Here the CDR3 DNA reads TGTGCCAGCAGTCCGCACTCCGGAATTTACGAGCAGTACTTC. This codes for CASSPHSGIYEQYF.

The chain links TRBV7-2 to TRBJ2-7, with D unclear. The V gene's germline CDR1 is SGHTA and CDR2 FQGNSA. V lost 1 base and J 6 bases, leaving 4 bases between the germline ends. The CDR3 runs 11 residues. CDR3 coding DNA: TGTGCCAGCAGCTTAGACCGCGAGCAGTACTTC. Residues: CASSLDREQYF.

V and J are TRBV5-6 and TRBJ2-7; tentatively, D is TRBD2 (6 bases). V lost 2 bases to trimming and J lost 6 bases, with 15 bases between them. The length of the CDR3 is 14 residues. Germline V gene sequence: CDR1 SGHDT, CDR2 YYEEEE. As DNA, the CDR3 is TGTGCCAGCAGCTTAGGAGGGCGCAAGGGCGAGCAGTACTTC. This translates into CASSLGGRKGEQYF.

The chain combines TRBV27 with TRBJ2-7, with D perhaps given as TRBD1 or TRBD2 (5 bases each). V shed 8 bases and J shed 6 bases, with 32 bases lying between them. Per the germline V gene, CDR1 is MNHEY and CDR2 is SMNVEV (reference sequence). The CDR3 covers 18 residues. The CDR3 sequence: CASSIVGEIGRPGGEQYF. The DNA for the CDR3 is TGTGCCAGCTCGATTGTAGGTGAGATTGGGCGTCCTGGGGGCGAGCAGTACTTC.

The chain recombines TRBV4-1 with TRBJ2-2, with unresolved D. Germline V gene data show CDR1 as MGHRA and CDR2 as YSYEKL. CDR3 length equals 14 residues. The V end lost 1 base, the J end lost 4 bases, and 7 bases lay between the germline ends. Here the CDR3 reads CASSQVTSTGELFF. The DNA for the CDR3 is TGCGCCAGCAGCCAAGTTACAAGCACCGGGGAGCTGTTTTTT.

V and J are TRBV7-9 and TRBJ1-2; D is perhaps TRBD1 (5 bases). The CDR3 totals 15 residues. Germline loops: CDR1 SEHNR, CDR2 FQNEAQ (reference sequence). The V end lost 5 bases, the J end lost 4 bases, and 17 bases lay between the germline ends. The CDR3 sequence: CASSPREGASYGYTF. In nucleotides, the CDR3 is TGTGCCAGCAGCCCCAGGGAAGGGGCCTCCTATGGCTACACCTTC.